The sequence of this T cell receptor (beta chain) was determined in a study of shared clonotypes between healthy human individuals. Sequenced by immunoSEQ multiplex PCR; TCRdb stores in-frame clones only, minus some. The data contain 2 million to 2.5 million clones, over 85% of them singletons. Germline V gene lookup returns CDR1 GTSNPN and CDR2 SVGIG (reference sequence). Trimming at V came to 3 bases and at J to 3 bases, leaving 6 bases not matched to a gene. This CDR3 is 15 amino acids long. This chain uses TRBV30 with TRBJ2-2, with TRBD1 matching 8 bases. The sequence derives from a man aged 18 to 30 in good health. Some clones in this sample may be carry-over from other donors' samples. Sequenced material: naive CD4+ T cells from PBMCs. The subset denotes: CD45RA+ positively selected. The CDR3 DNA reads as TGTGCCTGGAGCCCGGACAGGGTCGACACCGGGGAGCTGTTTTTT. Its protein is CAWSPDRVDTGELFF.